A selection of T cell receptor beta chains follows, all from one sample in a study of regulatory T cells in long-lasting Graves disease. MiXCR was run by TCRdb on the multiplex PCR reads, yielding one entry per CDR3 protein. Among about 610,000 distinct CDR3 sequences listed, more than 15% were seen once. These data were also reused for a study on T cells in Graves' hyperthyroidism and ophthalmopathy.

The specimen was peripheral blood mononuclear cells (PBMCs), collected at new diagnosis, from a patient treated with antithyroid drugs. All receptors come from a man between 18 and 29 years old with Graves disease. Each CDR3 is given with its conserved first and last residue. The D gene is left open where the match is weak. Clone size is not always given. Where it is, it says once, few, many or a class for expanded clones.

TRBJ1-2 - - TRBV28 TGTGCCAGCAGCCCCCCCCCGGTGGGCGGGGGCTACACCTTC CASSPPPVGGGYTF
TRBJ2-1 many TRBD2 TRBV2 TGTGCCAGCACCAGACTAGCGCAATACAATGAGCAGTTCTTC CASTRLAQYNEQFF
TRBJ1-4 many - TRBV11-2 TGTGCCAGCAGCTTCCCCGGGACGGAGACTGCAACTAATGAAAAACTGTTTTTT CASSFPGTETATNEKLFF
TRBJ2-4 many TRBD1 TRBV29-1 TGCAGCGCTTCGAAAGGGACAGGGAAAAACATTCAGTACTTC CSASKGTGKNIQYF
TRBJ2-3 many - TRBV7-9 TGTGCCAGCAGCTTTTGGATGGGGGCGGTAATGCCAGATACGCAGTATTTT CASSFWMGAVMPDTQYF
TRBJ2-1 - - TRBV18 TGTGCCAGCAGCACTAGCAGGAGTCTCTCGGGAGAGCAGTTCTTC CASSTSRSLSGEQFF
TRBJ2-3 many TRBD1 TRBV20-1 TGCAGTGCAACGGACAGGGCAGATTTTCACACAGATACGCAGTATTTT CSATDRADFHTDTQYF
TRBJ2-1 many TRBD1 TRBV7-3 TGTGCCAGCAGCTTAAGGTATCCGGGACAGGGATCCTACAATGAGCAGTTCTTC CASSLRYPGQGSYNEQFF
TRBJ2-2 many - TRBV30 TGTGCCTGGAGTGTACAGAAGTCCGGGGAGCTGTTTTTT CAWSVQKSGELFF
TRBJ2-1 many TRBD2 TRBV5-1 TGCGCCAGCAGCGAGACTCCTAAAGGGACTAGCGGGACCTACAATGAGCAGTTCTTC CASSETPKGTSGTYNEQFF
TRBJ2-1 many - TRBV6-2/TRBV6-3 TGTGCAATCGAGGGCGAGAAGTACAATGAGCAGTTCTTC CAIEGEKYNEQFF
TRBJ1-1 - - TRBV2 TGTGCCAGCAGAGATACAAGAGTTGCTTTCTTT CASRDTRVAFF
TRBJ2-2 once TRBD1 TRBV27 TGTGCCAGCACCATATCACAGGGGGGCACCGGGGAGCTGTTTTTT CASTISQGGTGELFF
TRBJ1-6 many TRBD1 TRBV30 TGTGCCTGGACCATAGGACAGGGAAGTAATTCACCCCTCCACTTT CAWTIGQGSNSPLHF
TRBJ2-7 many TRBD2 TRBV3-1 TGTGCCAGCAGCCAAGCTCTCTCAGAGACTAGCGCGTCCTACGAGCAGTACTTC CASSQALSETSASYEQYF
TRBJ1-6 - - TRBV9 TGTGCCAGCAGCGCTTTTGGGGGGAGCTCCTATAATTCACCCCTCCACTTT CASSAFGGSSYNSPLHF
TRBJ2-5 many - TRBV11-2 TGTGCCAGCAGCTTACCGCAGGGCCAAGAGACCCAGTACTTC CASSLPQGQETQYF
TRBJ1-4 many - TRBV12-3/TRBV12-4 TGTGCCAGCAGTAGCCAGGGGCTGGAGGAAAAACTGTTTTTT CASSSQGLEEKLFF
TRBJ1-2 few TRBD1 TRBV7-9 TGTGCCAGCAGCACGACCGGGACAGGGGTTGCCTATGGCTACACCTTC CASSTTGTGVAYGYTF
TRBJ2-1 - TRBD2 TRBV19 TGTGCCAGTAGTATCCGGGGGACTAGTTTCAATGAGCAGTTCTTC CASSIRGTSFNEQFF
TRBJ2-1 many - TRBV5-1 TGCGCCAGCAGCTTGGAGACGGGGGAATGGAACAATGAGCAGTTCTTC CASSLETGEWNNEQFF
TRBJ2-7 few - TRBV19 TGTGCCAGTAGTCCGCCGGGGCCCCTCTACGAGCAGTACTTC CASSPPGPLYEQYF
TRBJ1-1 many - TRBV18 TGTGCCAGCTCACCACCTCCCAGGGAGAACACTGAAGCTTTCTTT CASSPPPRENTEAFF
TRBJ1-2 few - TRBV27 TGTGCCAGCAGTTTATCGTCAACATCGGGTGGCTACACCTTC CASSLSSTSGGYTF
TRBJ2-1 - TRBD1 TRBV9 TGTGCCAGCAGCCCAGGACAGGGCCGAGAGCAGTTCTTC CASSPGQGREQFF
TRBJ2-7 - TRBD2 TRBV4-1 TGCGCCAGCAGCCAAGAACACGGCGGGAGCCCCTACGAGCAGTACTTC CASSQEHGGSPYEQYF
TRBJ1-5 many - TRBV28 TGTGCCTCGGATGGGGGAAGCGTACAGCCCCAGCATTTT CASDGGSVQPQHF
TRBJ2-7 few - TRBV2 TGTGCCAGCAGGGTCTATTACGAGCAGTACTTC CASRVYYEQYF
TRBJ2-5 few - TRBV14 TGTGCCAGCAGCCGAGGACAGATTCGGGAGACCCAGTACTTC CASSRGQIRETQYF
TRBJ1-3 - - TRBV12-3/TRBV12-4 TGTGCCAGCAGCTACCTCTCGGAGCACACCATATATTTT CASSYLSEHTIYF
TRBJ2-1 few TRBD2 TRBV18 TGTGCCAGCTCCTCTGCGGGAGGTAATGAGCAGTTCTTC CASSSAGGNEQFF
TRBJ2-7 many - TRBV28 TGTGCCAGCAGTTTACCTTTAGCGGACCCCCGCTCCTACGAGCAGTACTTC CASSLPLADPRSYEQYF
TRBJ1-2 many TRBD1 TRBV27 TGTGCCAGCTCAGGGACAGGCACACTTTTGGGTGGCTACACCTTC CASSGTGTLLGGYTF
TRBJ2-3 many - TRBV28 TGTGCCACTACAGGCCCCACAGATACGCAGTATTTT CATTGPTDTQYF
TRBJ2-1 - - TRBV7-3 TGTGCCAGCAGCCCGATGGGAGACGGTCGGTTGGAGCAGTTCTTC CASSPMGDGRLEQFF
TRBJ2-5 few - TRBV3-1 TGTGCCAGCAGCCCGCAGTGGCTCCAAGAGACCCAGTACTTC CASSPQWLQETQYF
TRBJ1-1 - - TRBV19 TGTGCCAGTAGTATAGTTGGGACAAGGGCTGAAGCTTTCTTT CASSIVGTRAEAFF
TRBJ1-4 - - TRBV20-1 TGCAGTGCTAGTACGAGGGTCGGGGGTGAAAAACTGTTTTTT CSASTRVGGEKLFF
TRBJ2-5 many TRBD1 TRBV18 TGTGCCAGCCGACCGGGACAGGGGGAGACCCAGTACTTC CASRPGQGETQYF
TRBJ1-2 once - TRBV12-3/TRBV12-4 TGTGCCACCCCCCTATGGCTACGCCGTATTAGCTATGGCTACACCTTC CATPLWLRRISYGYTF
TRBJ2-7 many TRBD1 TRBV15 TGTGCCACCAGCAGAGCGCTAGGACAGGGTATCTACGAGCAGTACTTC CATSRALGQGIYEQYF
TRBJ1-1 many - TRBV3-1 TGTGCCAGCAGCCTCCCTGCGGGCACTGAAGCTTTCTTT CASSLPAGTEAFF
TRBJ2-3 - - TRBV5-1 TGCGCCAGCAGCTTGATCGTTCGGGCCAGCGAGGATACGCAGTATTTT CASSLIVRASEDTQYF
TRBJ1-4 - TRBD1 TRBV5-1 TGCGCCAGCAGCTTGGGACAGGGATCAACTAATGAAAAACTGTTTTTT CASSLGQGSTNEKLFF
TRBJ1-1 many - TRBV28 TGTGCCAGCAGTTTCAGAGGGGCGGGCCGACCTGAAGCTTTCTTT CASSFRGAGRPEAFF
TRBJ2-1 - TRBD2 TRBV6-1 TGTGCCAGCCGCCCAACTAGCGGGATTGTCAATGAGCAGTTCTTC CASRPTSGIVNEQFF
TRBJ2-1 few TRBD2 TRBV20-1 TGCAGTGCTATACCTAGCGGTCGGGATGAGCAGTTCTTC CSAIPSGRDEQFF
TRBJ2-7 - TRBD2 TRBV19 TGTGCCAGTAGTATCGCTAGCGGAAACTACGAGCAGTACTTC CASSIASGNYEQYF
TRBJ2-3 - TRBD1 TRBV20-1 TGCAGTGCTCGGGACAGGGAAGTCACAGATACGCAGTATTTT CSARDREVTDTQYF
TRBJ2-7 many - TRBV20-1 TGCAGTGCTAGAGATCGGGACAGCGGGAAGGTCTACGAGCAGTACTTC CSARDRDSGKVYEQYF
TRBJ2-1 - - TRBV4-1 TGCGCCAGCAGCCAATTTCTCGAGACAGGCCGCCTATTCTTC CASSQFLETGRLFF
TRBJ2-1 few TRBD1 TRBV24-1 TGTGCCACCAGTGACCCCAGGACAGGGTCCGCTACAATTGAGCAGTTCTTC CATSDPRTGSATIEQFF
TRBJ2-2 few TRBD1 TRBV20-1 TGCAGTGCACCGGGGGGACAGGGGGCCACCGGGGAGCTGTTTTTT CSAPGGQGATGELFF
TRBJ1-2 few TRBD1 TRBV18 TGTGCCAGCTCACCACCTTCCGCGACAGGGCGCTATGGCTACACCTTC CASSPPSATGRYGYTF
TRBJ2-1 few TRBD2 TRBV20-1 TGCAGTGCCCCAGGTTCCCTAGCGGGGTACAATGAGCAGTTCTTC CSAPGSLAGYNEQFF
TRBJ2-3 few - TRBV6-2/TRBV6-3 TGTGCCAGCAGTTACAGGGGACCAGATACGCAGTATTTT CASSYRGPDTQYF
TRBJ2-5 few TRBD2 TRBV14 TGTGCCAGCAGCCAAGCGGGAGGGATATTAACCCAGTACTTC CASSQAGGILTQYF
TRBJ2-4 - - TRBV6-2/TRBV6-3 TGTGCCAGCAGTGCGGCCCCTAGGGATATTCAGTACTTC CASSAAPRDIQYF
TRBJ1-6 many TRBD1 TRBV2 TGTGCCAGCAGTGGTGGACAGGGGAATAATTCACCCCTCCACTTT CASSGGQGNNSPLHF